The 2 T cell receptor beta chains reported below all come from one sample, sequenced in a study of regulatory T cells in long-lasting Graves disease. Both iRepertoire HTBI primers and Arm-PCR of CDR3 regions were used to build the TCR beta libraries. TCRdb redid the calling of the multiplex PCR reads with MiXCR, one entry per CDR3 protein. The sample yields 200,000 to 250,000 distinct CDR3 sequences, 20% to 25% seen once. Time point defined: newly diagnosed GD, antithyroid drugs for less than 3 months. RNA extracted from PBMCs served as the sequencing template. The sample here was peripheral blood mononuclear cells (PBMCs), taken at new diagnosis, from a patient treated with antithyroid drugs. All receptors derive from a female donor with Graves disease.

This clonotype appeared many times. V is TRBV7-8 and J is TRBJ2-3; 15 nucleotides match TRBD2. The trim removed 5 bases at V and 5 bases at J, leaving 8 bases unmatched. Germline assignment: CDR1 SGHVS and CDR2 FQNEAQ. The CDR3 sequence is 17 residues long. The CDR3 region is CASSQPGLAGGLDTQYF. CDR3 DNA: TGTGCCAGCAGCCAACCGGGACTAGCGGGAGGATTAGATACGCAGTATTTT.

This clonotype was detected many times. The chain uses TRBV11-2 and TRBJ2-7; no reliable D call. Germline values: CDR1 SGHAT, CDR2 FQNNGV. The CDR3 has 15 residues. Trimming took 5 bases from V and 6 from J, leaving 20 bases between them. CDR3 loop: CASSRRAYGVGEQYF. Here the CDR3 DNA reads TGTGCCAGCAGCAGACGGGCGTATGGGGTCGGCGAGCAGTACTTC.